This entry lists 14 T cell receptor beta chains sequenced from one sample in a study of neurological immune-mediated disorders. Each CDR3 protein gets one entry after TCRdb re-called the 5' RACE reads with MiXCR. In the table there are 85,000 to 90,000 distinct CDR3 sequences, roughly 3.5% of which are singletons. The sequenced material came from PBMCs. Source of these receptors: a woman between 45 and 65 years old with multiple sclerosis.

The rearrangement uses TRBV11-3 and TRBJ1-1; TRBD1 is a possible D gene (5 bases). Germline-derived CDR1 and CDR2 are SGHNT and YENEEA. This CDR3 comprises 15 residues. Trimming removed 3 bases from V and 1 base from J, with 12 bases in between. In DNA form, the CDR3 reads TGTGCCAGCAGCTTCGGGACTCAGCGGAACACTGAAGCTTTCTTT. This translates into CASSFGTQRNTEAFF.

This clonotype occurred many times. The rearrangement links TRBV2 to TRBJ2-2; TRBD1 agrees at 7 bases. The ends lost 7 bases at V and 5 bases at J; junction bases unmatched: 16. The germline CDR1 and CDR2 sequences are SNHLY and FYNNEI. The CDR3 runs to 17 residues. The CDR3 region has the DNA TGTGCCAGCACTCGTCCCCGGGACAGCTACAGTACCGGGGAGCTGTTTTTT. Translated, it gives CASTRPRDSYSTGELFF.

This clonotype was picked up many times. This chain links TRBV4-1 with TRBJ2-2; TRBD2 might be the D (6 bases). The CDR3 runs to 15 residues. The germline V and J ends were trimmed by 1 base and 4 bases, with 10 bases remaining between them. In germline, CDR1 is MGHRA, CDR2 YSYEKL. Written as DNA, the CDR3 is TGCGCCAGCAGCCAAGGGGGGAGGAGCACCGGGGAGCTGTTTTTT. As protein: CASSQGGRSTGELFF.

This clonotype was counted many times. J is TRBJ2-7 and V is TRBV12-3 or TRBV12-4; no reliable D call. This CDR3 is built from 13 residues. The V end lost 5 bases, the J end lost 0 bases, and 8 bases lay between the germline ends. Here the CDR3 reads CASSLEVSYEQYF. DNA of the CDR3: TGTGCCAGCAGTCTAGAGGTCTCCTACGAGCAGTACTTC.

This clonotype was seen many times. J is TRBJ2-3 and V is TRBV5-1; 11 bases match TRBD1. This CDR3 comprises 15 residues. V lost 5 bases, J lost 4 bases, and 6 bases stayed unmatched. Germline values: CDR1 SGHRS, CDR2 YFSETQ. The CDR3 loop is CASRLRTGGADTQYF. The CDR3 DNA reads as TGCGCCAGCAGGTTAAGGACAGGGGGCGCAGATACGCAGTATTTT.

This clonotype occurred many times. This sequence joins TRBV27 and TRBJ1-2, with 7 positions matching TRBD1. CDR1 and CDR2 (germline): MNHEY, SMNVEV (reference sequence). CDR3 length: 13 residues. The ends lost 5 bases at V and 3 bases at J; junction bases unmatched: 3. CDR3 nucleotides: TGTGCCAGCAGTCGGGACAGAGACTATGGCTACACCTTC. Translated: CASSRDRDYGYTF.

This clonotype has ten or more counts. The CDR3 reads CASSFRDRLSEQYF. CDR3 sequence (DNA): TGTGCCAGCAGTTTCCGGGACAGGCTTAGCGAGCAGTACTTC. The chain joins TRBV12-3 or TRBV12-4 to TRBJ2-7; TRBD1 aligns across 8 bases. Germline trimming cut 3 bases from V and 6 bases from J; bases unmatched to any gene: 7. This CDR3 region has 14 residues.

This clonotype was counted at least ten times. The chain uses TRBV7-2 and TRBJ2-5; D ambiguous. The CDR3 extends over 14 amino acids. V lost 4 bases, J lost 2 bases, and 11 bases lay in between. Per germline, CDR1 SGHTA and CDR2 FQGNSA. Written as DNA, the CDR3 is TGTGCCAGCAGCTCTAGTCGGGCGCAAGAGACCCAGTACTTC. Translated, it gives CASSSSRAQETQYF.

This clonotype was found many times. This chain connects TRBV7-9 to TRBJ2-3, with a weak D call TRBD1 (6 bases). V shed 5 bases and J shed 1 base, with 19 bases lying between them. This CDR3 is 17 amino acids long. Germline lookup yields CDR1 SEHNR and CDR2 FQNEAQ (reference sequence). The CDR3 protein is CASSIGDRSRGTDTQYF. The CDR3 nucleotides are TGTGCCAGCAGCATAGGTGACAGGTCGAGGGGCACAGATACGCAGTATTTT.

A word on this clonotype: This may stem from a read error, because a much larger clone lies one nucleotide away. This chain uses TRBV6-5 with TRBJ1-2; D unresolved. Trimming shortened V by 10 bases and J by 4 bases, and 22 bases separated the two germline ends. CDR3 length: 15 amino acids. Germline lookup yields CDR1 MNHEY and CDR2 SVGAGI. CDR3 nucleotides: TGTGCCAACCTCCACTTCTTGGGTGGATCCTATGGCTACACCTTC. It codes for CANLHFLGGSYGYTF.

This clonotype occurred many times. The chain carries TRBV6-5 and TRBJ1-2; D is uncertain. This CDR3 is 14 amino acids long. V lost 6 bases and J 8 bases, leaving 19 bases between the germline ends. Germline V gives CDR1 MNHEY, CDR2 SVGAGI. CDR3 nucleotide sequence: TGTGCCAGCAGCCCCGCCCGATCCGGGTCCGGCTACACCTTC. Protein sequence: CASSPARSGSGYTF.

This clonotype was detected ten times or more. This sequence joins TRBV12-3 or TRBV12-4 and TRBJ2-2; TRBD1 is a possible D gene (5 bases). With 10 bases removed from V and 4 bases from J, the gap between germline ends came to 10 bases. The CDR3 totals 12 residues. The CDR3 region is CATDTTTGELFF. In DNA, the CDR3 is TGTGCCACGGACACTACCACCGGGGAGCTGTTTTTT.

This clonotype was observed many times. The chain joins TRBV7-2 to TRBJ2-7; the D gene is possibly TRBD1 (6 bases). Germline-derived CDR1 and CDR2 are SGHTA and FQGNSA. The CDR3 totals 14 residues. V gave up 4 bases and J gave up 2 bases, with 12 bases separating them. CDR3 region: CASSSAGTTYEQYF. CDR3 DNA: TGTGCCAGCAGCTCAGCCGGGACAACCTACGAGCAGTACTTC.

This clonotype was picked up many times. V and J are TRBV5-5 and TRBJ2-6, with no clear D. Trimming removed 2 bases from V and 0 bases from J, with 12 bases in between. Germline CDR1 SGHKS, CDR2 YYEKEE (reference sequence). The CDR3 spans 17 residues. CDR3: CASSFIAVRSGANVLTF. The CDR3 nucleotides read TGTGCCAGCAGCTTCATTGCGGTCCGCTCTGGGGCCAACGTCCTGACTTTC.